This T cell receptor (beta chain) was identified in a study of cytomegalovirus exposure and HLA in healthy donors. Background on the study: An earlier analysis found roughly 110 million unique TCR beta sequences from approximately 190 million T cells. Study-wide results and caveats: Later analysis associated a missense DCLRE1C variant with TCR beta V- and J-gene trimming.

This CDR3 spans 18 amino acids. Trimming removed 3 bases from V and 1 base from J, with 19 bases in between. Germline values: CDR1 WNHNN, CDR2 SYGVQD (reference sequence). Comment on this clone: The antigen is not known.

It was with 60 Vbeta and 13 Jbeta primers that the PCR ran. Data came from immunoSEQ multiplex PCR; TCRdb stores just in-frame clones and leaves some out. This table holds under 200,000 clones, roughly four fifths found once. The specimen was PBMCs. The receptor's source is a woman in her twenties or thirties in good health and CMV-seropositive. The genes are TRBV10-1 and TRBJ2-1; TRBD2 might be the D (7 bases). This CDR3 is CASSEEITGRGSYNEQFF. CDR3 coding DNA: TGCGCCAGCAGTGAAGAAATCACAGGGAGGGGATCCTACAATGAGCAGTTCTTC.